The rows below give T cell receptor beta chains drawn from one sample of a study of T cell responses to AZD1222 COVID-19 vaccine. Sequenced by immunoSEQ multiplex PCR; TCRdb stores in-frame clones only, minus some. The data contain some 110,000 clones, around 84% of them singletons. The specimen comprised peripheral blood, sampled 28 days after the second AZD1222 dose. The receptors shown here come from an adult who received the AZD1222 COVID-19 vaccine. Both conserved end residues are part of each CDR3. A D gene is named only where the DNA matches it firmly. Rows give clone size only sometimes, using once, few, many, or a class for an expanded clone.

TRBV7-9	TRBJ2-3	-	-	CASSLVWGWSTDTQYF	TGTGCCAGCAGCTTAGTTTGGGGGTGGAGCACAGATACGCAGTATTTT
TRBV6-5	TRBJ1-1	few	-	CASSYFSGNTEAFF	TGTGCCAGCAGTTATTTTTCGGGGAACACTGAAGCTTTCTTT
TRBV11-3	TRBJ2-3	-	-	CASSSEGRSTDTQYF	TGTGCCAGCAGCTCGGAAGGGCGAAGCACAGATACGCAGTATTTT
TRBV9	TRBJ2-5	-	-	CASSLGDETQYF	TGTGCCAGCAGCCTTGGGGACGAGACCCAGTACTTC
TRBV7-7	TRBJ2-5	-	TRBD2	CASSLGTSGQETQYF	TGTGCCAGCAGCTTAGGGACTAGCGGGCAAGAGACCCAGTACTTC
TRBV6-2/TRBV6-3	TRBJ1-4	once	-	CASSQQGMGATNEKLFF	TGTGCCAGCAGTCAACAGGGAATGGGCGCGACTAATGAAAAACTGTTTTTT
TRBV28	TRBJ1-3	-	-	CASSLRWGSGNTIYF	TGTGCCAGCAGTTTAAGATGGGGGTCTGGAAACACCATATATTTT
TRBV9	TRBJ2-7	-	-	CASSVGIGYEQYF	TGTGCCAGCAGCGTAGGGATTGGGTACGAGCAGTACTTC
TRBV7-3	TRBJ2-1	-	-	CASSLRAGPSYNEQFF	TGTGCCAGCAGCTTAAGAGCGGGCCCCTCCTACAATGAGCAGTTCTTC
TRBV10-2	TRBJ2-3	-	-	CASVLSGTDTQYF	TGCGCCAGTGTCTTGTCAGGGACAGATACGCAGTATTTT
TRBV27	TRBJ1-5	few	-	CASSSADRNNQPQHF	TGTGCCAGCAGTTCCGCCGACAGAAACAATCAGCCCCAGCATTTT
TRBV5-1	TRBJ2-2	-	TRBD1	CASSRDSTNTGELFF	TGCGCCAGCAGTCGGGACAGCACGAACACCGGGGAGCTGTTTTTT
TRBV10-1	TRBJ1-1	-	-	CASSSGGNTEAFF	TGCGCCAGCAGTAGCGGGGGGAACACTGAAGCTTTCTTT
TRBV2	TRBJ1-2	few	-	CASSAGAYGYTF	TGTGCCAGCAGTGCAGGGGCGTATGGCTACACCTTC
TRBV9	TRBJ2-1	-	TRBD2	CASSVVGSGYNEQFF	TGTGCCAGCAGCGTAGTCGGTAGCGGGTACAATGAGCAGTTCTTC
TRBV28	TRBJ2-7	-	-	CASSPTGTYTSYEQYF	TGTGCCAGCAGCCCGACCGGGACGTATACCTCCTACGAGCAGTACTTC
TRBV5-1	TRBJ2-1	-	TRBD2	CASSAVAGGLNEQFF	TGCGCCAGCAGCGCAGTAGCGGGGGGGCTGAATGAGCAGTTCTTC
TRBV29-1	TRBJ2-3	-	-	CSVEGSTSTDTQYF	TGCAGCGTTGAAGGGTCAACTAGCACAGATACGCAGTATTTT
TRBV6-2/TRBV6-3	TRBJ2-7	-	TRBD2	CASSLGLVRAEQYF	TGTGCCAGCAGCCTCGGACTAGTTCGAGCCGAGCAGTACTTC
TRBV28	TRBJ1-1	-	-	CASTPWLNTEAFF	TGTGCCAGCACCCCCTGGTTGAACACTGAAGCTTTCTTT
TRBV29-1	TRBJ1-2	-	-	CSVPGGNYGYTF	TGCAGCGTACCGGGGGGCAACTATGGCTACACCTTC
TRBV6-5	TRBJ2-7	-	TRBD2	CASSRGLGTYEQYF	TGTGCCAGCTCCCGGGGACTAGGGACCTACGAGCAGTACTTC
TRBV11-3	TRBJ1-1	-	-	CASSLLTGTEAFF	TGTGCCAGCAGCTTATTGACTGGGACTGAAGCTTTCTTT
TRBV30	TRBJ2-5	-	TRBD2	CAWSVESGGRAVKTQYF	TGTGCCTGGAGTGTAGAGTCTGGGGGGAGGGCCGTAAAGACCCAGTACTTC
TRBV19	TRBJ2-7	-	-	CASSDLQGYEQYF	TGTGCCAGTAGTGATCTACAGGGCTACGAGCAGTACTTC
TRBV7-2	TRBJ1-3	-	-	CASSSGPGNTIYF	TGTGCCAGCAGCTCGGGACCCGGAAACACCATATATTTT
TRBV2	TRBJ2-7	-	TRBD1	CASGLRDRGSYEQYF	TGTGCCAGCGGGCTCCGGGACAGGGGCTCCTACGAGCAGTACTTC
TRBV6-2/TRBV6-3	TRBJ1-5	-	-	CASSPGHISNQPQHF	TGTGCCAGCAGTCCGGGACACATTAGCAATCAGCCCCAGCATTTT
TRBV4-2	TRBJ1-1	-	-	CASSPEINTEAFF	TGTGCCAGCAGCCCAGAAATTAACACTGAAGCTTTCTTT
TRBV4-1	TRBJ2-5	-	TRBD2	CASSQTSSGSRETQYF	TGCGCCAGCAGCCAAACGTCTAGCGGGAGTCGAGAGACCCAGTACTTC
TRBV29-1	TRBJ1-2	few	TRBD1	CSVDSGGYGYTF	TGCAGCGTTGATTCAGGGGGCTATGGCTACACCTTC
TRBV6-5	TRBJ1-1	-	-	CASWWFTNTEAFF	TGTGCCAGCTGGTGGTTCACGAACACTGAAGCTTTCTTT
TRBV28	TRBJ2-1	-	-	CASSSFQGTHEQFF	TGTGCCAGCAGCTCCTTCCAGGGGACCCATGAGCAGTTCTTC
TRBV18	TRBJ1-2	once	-	CASSPTPISYGYTF	TGTGCCAGCTCACCAACCCCTATTTCCTATGGCTACACCTTC
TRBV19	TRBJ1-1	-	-	CASSSQRDTEAFF	TGTGCCAGTAGTAGCCAGAGGGACACTGAAGCTTTCTTT
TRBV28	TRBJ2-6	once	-	CASSLNVPGANVLTF	TGTGCCAGCAGTTTAAATGTCCCTGGGGCCAACGTCCTGACTTTC
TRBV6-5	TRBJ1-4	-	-	CASWNEKLFF	TGTGCCAGCTGGAATGAAAAACTGTTTTTT
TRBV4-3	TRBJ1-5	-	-	CASSQGTVNQPQHF	TGCGCCAGCAGCCAAGGGACAGTCAATCAGCCCCAGCATTTT
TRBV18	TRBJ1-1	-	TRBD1	CASSRGQADNTEAFF	TGTGCCAGCTCACGGGGACAGGCCGACAACACTGAAGCTTTCTTT
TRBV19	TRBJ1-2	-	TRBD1	CASKGQGQNGYTF	TGTGCCAGTAAGGGACAGGGGCAGAATGGCTACACCTTC
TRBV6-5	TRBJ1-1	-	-	CASTFDREAFF	TGTGCCAGCACCTTCGACAGAGAAGCTTTCTTT